This is a list of T cell receptor beta chains from one sample in a study of graft-versus-host responses after intestinal transplantation. The method was immunoSEQ multiplex PCR; TCRdb's version includes in-frame clones alone and lacks a portion of them. The sample holds under 140,000 clones; 93% are singletons and the top ten take about 0.54%. Their cognate antigens are unknown. This material consisted of unstimulated CD8+ T cells sorted from spleen or lymph node cells, taken before intestinal transplant. These receptors all come from a human donor who received an intestinal transplant. The CDR3 runs from the conserved cysteine through the conserved F or W. D genes are given only for firm matches. Not all rows give a size; the values are once, few, many and, for expanded clones, a class.

V gene	clone size	D gene	J gene	CDR3 protein	CDR3 DNA
TRBV15	NA	NA	TRBJ2-2	CATSRDPGELFF	TGTGCCACCAGCAGAGATCCCGGGGAGCTGTTTTTT
TRBV6-4	NA	NA	TRBJ2-1	CASRDQLRTPIYNEQFF	TGTGCCAGCCGGGATCAGTTGCGGACGCCCATTTACAATGAGCAGTTCTTC
TRBV5-1	NA	NA	TRBJ2-7	CASSGESTVSYEQYF	TGCGCCAGCAGCGGCGAATCGACAGTCTCCTACGAGCAGTACTTC
TRBV5-6	NA	TRBD2	TRBJ2-2	CASSYWTSGTGELFF	TGTGCCAGCAGCTATTGGACTAGCGGGACCGGGGAGCTGTTTTTT
TRBV18	few	TRBD1	TRBJ2-7	CASSSSGGQDPIYEQYF	TGTGCCAGCTCATCCTCCGGGGGACAGGACCCCATCTACGAGCAGTACTTC
TRBV27	once	TRBD2	TRBJ2-3	CASSLSGVAGDTQYF	TGTGCCAGCAGTTTATCTGGGGTAGCGGGAGATACGCAGTATTTT
TRBV28	NA	NA	TRBJ1-5	CASSLRQGDQPQHF	TGTGCCAGCAGTTTGAGGCAGGGAGATCAGCCCCAGCATTTT
TRBV25-1	NA	TRBD1	TRBJ2-7	CASSDVGQGEDEQYF	TGTGCCAGCAGTGATGTAGGACAGGGGGAGGACGAGCAGTACTTC
TRBV6-5	NA	NA	TRBJ1-2	CASSLSESYGYIF	TGTGCCAGCAGTCTGTCCGAGAGCTATGGCTACATCTTC
TRBV4-2	NA	NA	TRBJ2-1	CASSQQGRPGNEQFF	TGTGCCAGCAGCCAACAGGGAAGGCCAGGGAATGAGCAGTTCTTC
TRBV10-2	once	NA	TRBJ2-7	CASSETYEQYF	TGCGCCAGCAGTGAGACCTACGAGCAGTACTTC
TRBV7-9	NA	TRBD1	TRBJ1-1	CASSSRNRDRDTEAFF	TGTGCCAGCAGCTCCCGAAACCGCGACAGGGACACTGAAGCTTTCTTT
TRBV9	NA	NA	TRBJ1-3	CASSAGTGSGNTIYF	TGTGCCAGCAGCGCTGGAACAGGCTCTGGAAACACCATATATTTT
TRBV5-6	NA	NA	TRBJ2-4	CASSPPYRVGGIAKNIQYF	TGTGCCAGCAGCCCACCCTACAGGGTCGGGGGCATCGCCAAAAACATTCAGTACTTC
TRBV5-4	NA	NA	TRBJ2-1	CASSLTSDNEQFF	TGTGCCAGCAGCTTGACGAGCGACAATGAGCAGTTCTTC
TRBV5-6	NA	NA	TRBJ2-1	CASSHTGGEQFF	TGTGCCAGCAGCCATACGGGCGGTGAGCAGTTCTTC
TRBV7-9	NA	TRBD1	TRBJ2-7	CACAGQGGEQYF	TGTGCCTGCGCAGGACAGGGGGGCGAGCAGTACTTC
TRBV6-1	NA	TRBD1	TRBJ2-7	CASSVGTGAYEQYF	TGTGCCAGCAGTGTAGGGACAGGGGCCTACGAGCAGTACTTC
TRBV19	NA	TRBD1	TRBJ2-7	CATKTGAISYEQYF	TGTGCCACCAAGACAGGGGCCATCTCCTACGAGCAGTACTTC
TRBV30	once	NA	TRBJ2-1	CAWSVRNEQFF	TGTGCCTGGAGTGTTAGGAATGAGCAGTTCTTC
TRBV7-3	NA	TRBD2	TRBJ2-3	CASSLGVAGADTQYF	TGTGCCAGCAGCTTAGGTGTAGCGGGGGCTGATACGCAGTATTTT
TRBV6-1	NA	NA	TRBJ1-1	CASLGMNTEAFF	TGTGCCAGCCTAGGAATGAACACTGAAGCTTTCTTT
TRBV27	NA	TRBD1	TRBJ2-7	CASSVGTGGYEQYF	TGTGCCAGCAGCGTCGGGACAGGGGGCTACGAGCAGTACTTC
TRBV6-5	NA	NA	TRBJ1-2	CASSYRGPKIYGYTF	TGTGCCAGCAGTTACCGGGGACCGAAAATCTATGGCTACACCTTC
TRBV6-5	NA	NA	TRBJ1-2	CASSYGGNYGYTF	TGTGCCAGCAGTTATGGGGGGAACTATGGCTACACCTTC
TRBV19	once	NA	TRBJ1-2	CASAFGGSVGYTF	TGTGCCAGTGCATTCGGAGGGAGCGTTGGCTACACCTTC
TRBV7-8	NA	NA	TRBJ2-7	CASSLYMVSYEQYF	TGTGCCAGCAGCTTATACATGGTATCATACGAGCAGTACTTC
TRBV19	NA	NA	TRBJ2-7	CASRLTYRDRYEQYF	TGTGCCAGTAGACTGACCTACAGGGACCGCTACGAGCAGTACTTC
TRBV5-6	once	NA	TRBJ2-7	CASSLASEQYF	TGTGCCAGCAGCTTGGCCTCCGAGCAGTACTTC
TRBV5-1	NA	NA	TRBJ2-7	CASSFDRSYEQYF	TGCGCCAGCAGCTTCGACAGGTCCTACGAGCAGTACTTC
TRBV5-4	NA	TRBD2	TRBJ2-1	CASSLALTSDGEQFF	TGTGCCAGCAGCTTGGCCTTGACTAGCGACGGTGAGCAGTTCTTC
TRBV5-4	NA	NA	TRBJ2-7	CASSLVTQSYEQYF	TGTGCCAGCAGCTTGGTTACCCAATCCTACGAGCAGTACTTC
TRBV15	NA	NA	TRBJ1-1	CATSREVVTVNTEAFF	TGTGCCACCAGCAGAGAGGTAGTGACAGTGAACACTGAAGCTTTCTTT
TRBV19	NA	NA	TRBJ1-5	CASSIRLVGGPNQPQHF	TGTGCCAGTAGTATACGGTTGGTTGGGGGGCCTAATCAGCCCCAGCATTTT
TRBV2	NA	TRBD1	TRBJ2-3	CATRDREFYTQYF	TGTGCCACCCGGGACAGGGAATTTTATACGCAGTATTTT
TRBV11-2	NA	TRBD2	TRBJ2-5	CASSETSGQETQYF	TGTGCCAGCTCGGAGACTAGCGGACAAGAGACCCAGTACTTC
TRBV6-6	few	TRBD1	TRBJ2-7	CASLISGQGPYEQYF	TGTGCCAGCTTGATTTCGGGACAGGGTCCCTACGAGCAGTACTTC